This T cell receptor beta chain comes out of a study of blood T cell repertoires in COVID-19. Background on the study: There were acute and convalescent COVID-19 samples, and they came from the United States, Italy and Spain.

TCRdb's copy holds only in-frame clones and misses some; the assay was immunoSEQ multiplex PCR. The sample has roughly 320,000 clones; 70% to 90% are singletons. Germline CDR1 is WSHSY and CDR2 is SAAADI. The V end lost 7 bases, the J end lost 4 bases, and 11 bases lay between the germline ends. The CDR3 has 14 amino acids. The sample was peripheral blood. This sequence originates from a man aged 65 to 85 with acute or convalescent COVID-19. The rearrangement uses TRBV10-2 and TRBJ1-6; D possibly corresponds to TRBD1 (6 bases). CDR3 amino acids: CASTDGQYNSPLHF. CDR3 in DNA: TGCGCCAGCACCGACGGACAGTATAATTCACCCCTCCACTTT.